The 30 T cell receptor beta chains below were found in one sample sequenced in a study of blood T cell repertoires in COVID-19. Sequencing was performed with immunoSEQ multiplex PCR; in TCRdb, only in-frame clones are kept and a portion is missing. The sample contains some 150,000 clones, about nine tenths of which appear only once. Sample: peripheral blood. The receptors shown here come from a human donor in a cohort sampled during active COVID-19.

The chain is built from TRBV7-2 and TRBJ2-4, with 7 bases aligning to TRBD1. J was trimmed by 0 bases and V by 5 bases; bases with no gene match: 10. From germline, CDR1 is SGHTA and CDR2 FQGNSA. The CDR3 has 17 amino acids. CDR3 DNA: TGTGCCAGCAGCCCCTCACACAGGGGCCTAGCCAAAAACATTCAGTACTTC. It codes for CASSPSHRGLAKNIQYF. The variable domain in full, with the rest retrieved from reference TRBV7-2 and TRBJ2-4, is GAGVSQSPSNKVTEKGKDVELRCDPISGHTALYWYRQSLGQGLEFLIYFQGNSAPDKSGLPSDRFSAERTGGSVSTLTIQRTQQEDSAVYLCASSPSHRGLAKNIQYFGAGTRLSVL.

As DNA, the CDR3 is TGTGCCAGCAGCTCCCGGACAGGGTCTAATGAAAAACTGTTTTTT. It translates to CASSSRTGSNEKLFF. J is TRBJ1-4 and V is TRBV7-2, with 8 bases identical to TRBD1. The ends lost 4 bases at V and 3 bases at J; junction bases unmatched: 4. Per germline, CDR1 SGHTA and CDR2 FQGNSA. The CDR3 length is 15 residues.

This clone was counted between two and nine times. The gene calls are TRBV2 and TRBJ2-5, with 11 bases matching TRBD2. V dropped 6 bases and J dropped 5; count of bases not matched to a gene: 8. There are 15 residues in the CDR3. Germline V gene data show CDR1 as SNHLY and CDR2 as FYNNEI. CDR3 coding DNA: TGTGCCAGCAGGGTAGCGGGGGGGCTTCGGGAGACCCAGTACTTC. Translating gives CASRVAGGLRETQYF.

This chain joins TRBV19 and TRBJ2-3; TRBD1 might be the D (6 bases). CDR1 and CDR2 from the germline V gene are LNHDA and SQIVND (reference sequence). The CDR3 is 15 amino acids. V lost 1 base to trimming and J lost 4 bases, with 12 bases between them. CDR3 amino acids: CASSIGGQRADTQYF. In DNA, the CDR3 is TGTGCCAGTAGTATAGGGGGGCAACGCGCAGATACGCAGTATTTT.

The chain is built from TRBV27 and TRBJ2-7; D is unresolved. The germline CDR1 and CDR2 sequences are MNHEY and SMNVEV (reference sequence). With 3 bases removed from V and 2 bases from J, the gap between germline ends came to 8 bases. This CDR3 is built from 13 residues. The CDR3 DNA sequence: TGTGCCAGCAGTTTCAGGCAGACCTACGAGCAGTACTTC. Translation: CASSFRQTYEQYF.

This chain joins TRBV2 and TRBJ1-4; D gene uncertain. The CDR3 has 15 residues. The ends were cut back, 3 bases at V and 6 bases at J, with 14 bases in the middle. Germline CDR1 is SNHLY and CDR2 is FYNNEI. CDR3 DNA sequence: TGTGCCAGCAGTGACGCCGGCAGGTGGTATGAAAAACTGTTTTTT. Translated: CASSDAGRWYEKLFF. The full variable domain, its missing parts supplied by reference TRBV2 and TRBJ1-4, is EPEVTQTPSHQVTQMGQEVILRCVPISNHLYFYWYRQILGQKVEFLVSFYNNEISEKSEIFDDQFSVERPDGSNFTLKIRSTKLEDSAMYFCASSDAGRWYEKLFFGSGTQLSVL.

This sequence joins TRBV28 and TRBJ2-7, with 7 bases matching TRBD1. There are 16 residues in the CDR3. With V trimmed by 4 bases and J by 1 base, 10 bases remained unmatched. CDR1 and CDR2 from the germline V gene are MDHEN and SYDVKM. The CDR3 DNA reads TGTGCCAGCAGTTCTCCGACCCGACAGGGTTCCTACGAGCAGTACTTC. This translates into CASSSPTRQGSYEQYF. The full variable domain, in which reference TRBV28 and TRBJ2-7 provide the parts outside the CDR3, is DVKVTQSSRYLVKRTGEKVFLECVQDMDHENMFWYRQDPGLGLRLIYFSYDVKMKEKGDIPEGYSVSREKKERFSLILESASTNQTSMYLCASSSPTRQGSYEQYFGPGTRLTVT.

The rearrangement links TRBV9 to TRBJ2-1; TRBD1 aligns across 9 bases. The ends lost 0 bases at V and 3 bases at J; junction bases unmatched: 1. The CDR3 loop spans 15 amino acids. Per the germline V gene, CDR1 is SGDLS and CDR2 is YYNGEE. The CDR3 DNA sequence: TGTGCCAGCAGCGTAGGACAGGGGGACTACAATGAGCAGTTCTTC. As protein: CASSVGQGDYNEQFF.

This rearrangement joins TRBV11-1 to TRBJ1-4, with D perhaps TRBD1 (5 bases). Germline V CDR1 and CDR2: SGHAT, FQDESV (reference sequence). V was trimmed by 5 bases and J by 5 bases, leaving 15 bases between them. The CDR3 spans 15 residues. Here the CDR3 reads CASSPGGGRNEKLFF. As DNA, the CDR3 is TGTGCCAGCAGCCCAGGCGGGGGAAGGAATGAAAAACTGTTTTTT.

The CDR3 is CASSQVFRDRGLDTEAFF. In DNA, the CDR3 is TGTGCCAGCAGCCAAGTTTTTCGGGACAGGGGCCTCGACACTGAAGCTTTCTTT. The rearrangement uses TRBV3-1 (or the pseudogene TRBV3-2) and TRBJ1-1; 10 bases match TRBD1. Unmatched junction bases numbered 11, after V lost 1 base and J lost 3 bases. CDR3 length: 18 amino acids. Germline CDR1 and CDR2: LGHDT and YNNKEL (reference sequence).

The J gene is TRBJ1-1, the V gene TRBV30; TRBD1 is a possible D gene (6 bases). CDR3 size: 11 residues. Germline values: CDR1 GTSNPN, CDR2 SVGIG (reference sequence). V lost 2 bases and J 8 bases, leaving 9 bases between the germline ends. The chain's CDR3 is CAWSPRGEAFF. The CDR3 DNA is TGTGCCTGGAGTCCTAGGGGGGAAGCTTTCTTT.

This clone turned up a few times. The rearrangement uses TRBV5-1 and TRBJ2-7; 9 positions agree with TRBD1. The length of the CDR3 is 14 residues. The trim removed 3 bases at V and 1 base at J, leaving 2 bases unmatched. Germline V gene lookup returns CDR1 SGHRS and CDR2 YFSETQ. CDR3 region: CASSWTGDSYEQYF. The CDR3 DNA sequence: TGCGCCAGCAGCTGGACAGGGGATTCCTACGAGCAGTACTTC.

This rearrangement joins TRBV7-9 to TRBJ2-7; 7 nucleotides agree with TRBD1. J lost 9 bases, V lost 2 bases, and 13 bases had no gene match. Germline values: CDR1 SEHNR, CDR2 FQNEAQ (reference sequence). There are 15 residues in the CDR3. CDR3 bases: TGTGCCAGCAGCTTAAGCGACAGGGCCAATTTAGGGCAGTACTTC. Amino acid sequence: CASSLSDRANLGQYF.

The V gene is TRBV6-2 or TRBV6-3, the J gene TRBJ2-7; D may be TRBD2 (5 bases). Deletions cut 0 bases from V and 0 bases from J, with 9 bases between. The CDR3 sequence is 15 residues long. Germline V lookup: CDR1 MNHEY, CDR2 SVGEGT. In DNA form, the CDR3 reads TGTGCCAGCAGTTACTCCCCGGGGAGCTCCTACGAGCAGTACTTC. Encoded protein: CASSYSPGSSYEQYF.

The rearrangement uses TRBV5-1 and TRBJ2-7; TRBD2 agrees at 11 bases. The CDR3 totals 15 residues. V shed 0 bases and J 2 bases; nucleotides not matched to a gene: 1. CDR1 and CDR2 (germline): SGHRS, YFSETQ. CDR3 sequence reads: CASSLATSGTYEQYF. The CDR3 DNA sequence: TGCGCCAGCAGCTTGGCGACTAGCGGGACCTACGAGCAGTACTTC.

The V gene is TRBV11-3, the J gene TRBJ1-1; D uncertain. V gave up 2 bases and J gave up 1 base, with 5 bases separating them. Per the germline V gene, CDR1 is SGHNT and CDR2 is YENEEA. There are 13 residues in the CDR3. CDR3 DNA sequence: TGTGCCAGCAGCTTACAGGAGAACACTGAAGCTTTCTTT. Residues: CASSLQENTEAFF.

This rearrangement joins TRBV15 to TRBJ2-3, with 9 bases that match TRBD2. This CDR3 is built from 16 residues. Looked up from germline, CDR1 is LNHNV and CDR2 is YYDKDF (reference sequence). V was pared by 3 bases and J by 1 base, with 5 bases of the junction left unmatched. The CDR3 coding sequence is TGTGCCACCAGCAGGGAGATAGCGGGGGGCACAGATACGCAGTATTTT. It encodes CATSREIAGGTDTQYF.

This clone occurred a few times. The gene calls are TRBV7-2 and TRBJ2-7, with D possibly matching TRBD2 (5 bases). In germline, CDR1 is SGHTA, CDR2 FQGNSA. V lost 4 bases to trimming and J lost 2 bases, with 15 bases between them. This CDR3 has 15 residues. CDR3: CASSSAGRSPYEQYF. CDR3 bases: TGTGCCAGCAGCTCTGCGGGCCGATCCCCCTACGAGCAGTACTTC.

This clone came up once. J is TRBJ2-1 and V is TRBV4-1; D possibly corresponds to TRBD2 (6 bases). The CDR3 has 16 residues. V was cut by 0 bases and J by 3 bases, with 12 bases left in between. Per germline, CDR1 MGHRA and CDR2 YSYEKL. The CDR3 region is CASSQEGSSDYNEQFF. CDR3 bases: TGCGCCAGCAGCCAAGAAGGGTCTAGCGACTACAATGAGCAGTTCTTC.

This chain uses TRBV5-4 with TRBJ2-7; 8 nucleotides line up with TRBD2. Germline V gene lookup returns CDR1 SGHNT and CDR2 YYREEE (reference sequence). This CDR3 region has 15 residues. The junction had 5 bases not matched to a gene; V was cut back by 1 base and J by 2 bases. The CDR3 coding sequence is TGTGCCAGCAGCTTGAAGCGGGAGAGGGCCTACGAGCAGTACTTC. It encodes CASSLKRERAYEQYF.

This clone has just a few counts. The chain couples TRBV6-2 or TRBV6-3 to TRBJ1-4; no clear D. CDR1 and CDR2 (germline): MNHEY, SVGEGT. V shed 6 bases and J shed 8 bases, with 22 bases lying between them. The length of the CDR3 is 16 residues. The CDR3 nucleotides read TGTGCCAGCAGGCCTAGAGGCGTCCGATCATCAGAAAAACTGTTTTTT. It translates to CASRPRGVRSSEKLFF.

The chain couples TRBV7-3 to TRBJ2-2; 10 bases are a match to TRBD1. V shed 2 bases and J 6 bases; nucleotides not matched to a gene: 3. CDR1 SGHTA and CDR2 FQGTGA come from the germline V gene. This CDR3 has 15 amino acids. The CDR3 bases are TGTGCCAGCAGCTTAGACAGGGGGCGCCCCGGGGAGCTGTTTTTT. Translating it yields CASSLDRGRPGELFF.

CDR3 loop: CASSPRVYTEAFF. CDR3 DNA sequence: TGTGCCAGCAGCCCCCGGGTCTACACTGAAGCTTTCTTT. V and J are TRBV7-2 and TRBJ1-1, with unresolved D. The CDR3 loop spans 13 amino acids. Germline CDR1 is SGHTA and CDR2 is FQGNSA. Between the trimmed V and J ends, which lost 5 bases and 3 bases, there was a span of 10 bases.

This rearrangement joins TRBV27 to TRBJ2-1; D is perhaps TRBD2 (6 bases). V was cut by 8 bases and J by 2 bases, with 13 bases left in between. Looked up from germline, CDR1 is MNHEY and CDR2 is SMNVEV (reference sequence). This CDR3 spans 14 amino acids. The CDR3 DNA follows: TGTGCCAGCGCCCGGGGACTCGCCTACAATGAGCAGTTCTTC. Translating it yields CASARGLAYNEQFF.

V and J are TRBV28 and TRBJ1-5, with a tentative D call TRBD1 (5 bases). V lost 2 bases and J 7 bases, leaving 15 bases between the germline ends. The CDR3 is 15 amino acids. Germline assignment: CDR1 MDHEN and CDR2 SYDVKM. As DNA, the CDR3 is TGTGCCAGCAGTTTACGGAGGGCCGGGGGGCAGCCCCAGCATTTT. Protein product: CASSLRRAGGQPQHF.

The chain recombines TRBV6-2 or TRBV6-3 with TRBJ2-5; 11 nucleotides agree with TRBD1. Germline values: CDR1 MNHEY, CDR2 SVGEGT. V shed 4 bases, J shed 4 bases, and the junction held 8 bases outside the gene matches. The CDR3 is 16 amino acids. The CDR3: CASSLLGQGVGETQYF. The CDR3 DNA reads TGTGCCAGCAGTTTGCTGGGACAGGGGGTAGGAGAGACCCAGTACTTC.

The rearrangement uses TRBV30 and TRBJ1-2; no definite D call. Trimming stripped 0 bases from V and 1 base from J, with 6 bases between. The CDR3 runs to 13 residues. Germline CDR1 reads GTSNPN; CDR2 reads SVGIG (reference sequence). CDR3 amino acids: CAWSVAVNYGYTF. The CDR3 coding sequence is TGTGCCTGGAGTGTAGCTGTTAACTATGGCTACACCTTC.

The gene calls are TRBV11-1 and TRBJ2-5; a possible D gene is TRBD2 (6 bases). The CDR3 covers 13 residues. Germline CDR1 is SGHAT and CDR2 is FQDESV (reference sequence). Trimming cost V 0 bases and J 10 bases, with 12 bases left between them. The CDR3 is CASSLASAGGQYF. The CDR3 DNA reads TGTGCCAGCAGCTTAGCCTCGGCCGGGGGCCAGTACTTC.

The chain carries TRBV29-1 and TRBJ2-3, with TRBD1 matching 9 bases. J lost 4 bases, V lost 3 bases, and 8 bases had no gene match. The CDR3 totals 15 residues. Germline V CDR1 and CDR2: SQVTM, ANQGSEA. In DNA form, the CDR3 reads TGCAGCGTTGATTCCGGGACAGGGAGTGCAGATACGCAGTATTTT. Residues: CSVDSGTGSADTQYF.

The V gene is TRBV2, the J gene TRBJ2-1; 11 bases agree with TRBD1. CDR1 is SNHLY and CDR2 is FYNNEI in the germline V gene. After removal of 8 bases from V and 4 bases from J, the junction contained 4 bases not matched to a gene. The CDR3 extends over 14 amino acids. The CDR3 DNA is TGTGCCAGCGGCCGGGACAGGGGGTACAATGAGCAGTTCTTC. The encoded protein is CASGRDRGYNEQFF.